One T cell receptor (beta chain) is described in this entry. Between the trimmed V and J ends, which lost 5 bases and 2 bases, there was a span of 15 bases. The CDR3 extends over 15 amino acids. Germline CDR1 and CDR2: SEHNR and FQNEAQ (reference sequence). Only in-frame clones appear in the TCRdb table, and some are missing; sequencing was by immunoSEQ multiplex PCR. Found here are about 2 million clones, about 95% of them singletons; the top ten hold 0.85% to 1.2%. This sample was taken from a study of shared clonotypes between healthy human individuals. CD45RO-negative cells were positively selected for CCR7, leaving out terminally differentiated effector memory CD45RA+ cells.

Specimen: naive CD8+ T cells sorted from blood. J is TRBJ1-1 and V is TRBV7-9, with D unclear. The sequence was collected from a man aged 18 to 35 in good health. The CDR3 loop reads CASSRPPELNTEAFF. CDR3 DNA sequence: TGTGCCAGCAGCCGACCCCCCGAGCTAAACACTGAAGCTTTCTTT.